A selection of T cell receptor beta chains follows, all from one sample in a study of blood T cells in healthy people across ages. Via MiXCR, TCRdb re-called the 5' RACE reads, giving one row per CDR3 protein. This table has about 570,000 distinct CDR3 sequences, roughly a quarter appearing once. Sequenced input: blood. These receptors all stem from a woman in her 70s in good health. Both conserved end residues are part of each CDR3. D genes are given only for firm matches. Clone size is not always given. Where it is, it says once, few, many or a class for expanded clones.

V	D	J	size	CDR3	DNA
TRBV4-3	NA	TRBJ2-3	few	CASSHITGTPPTDTQYF	TGCGCCAGCAGCCACATTACCGGGACTCCTCCAACAGATACGCAGTATTTT
TRBV29-1	TRBD2	TRBJ2-4	few	CSVVGGWNIQYF	TGCAGCGTTGTGGGAGGGTGGAACATTCAGTACTTC
TRBV24-1	NA	TRBJ2-5	few	CATSDSRSYQETQYF	TGTGCCACCAGTGATTCCAGATCGTACCAAGAGACCCAGTACTTC
TRBV4-3	TRBD2	TRBJ2-5	few	CASGQERATSGTQYF	TGCGCCAGCGGCCAAGAAAGAGCTACTAGCGGGACCCAGTACTTC
TRBV7-8	NA	TRBJ2-4	NA	CASSSQQGGIQYF	TGTGCCAGCAGCTCCCAACAGGGAGGCATTCAGTACTTC
TRBV3-1	NA	TRBJ2-7	few	CASSPSPGGSGEQYF	TGTGCCAGCAGCCCCTCCCCGGGCGGGTCGGGGGAGCAGTACTTC
TRBV9	NA	TRBJ1-4	NA	CASSVGEAVKAQKLFF	TGTGCCAGCAGCGTAGGGGAAGCAGTAAAGGCCCAAAAACTGTTTTTT
TRBV7-3	NA	TRBJ2-6	NA	CASSIQDSGANVLTF	TGTGCCAGCAGCATACAAGACTCTGGGGCCAACGTCCTGACTTTC
TRBV20-1	NA	TRBJ2-1	NA	CSVLRAAIQNEQFF	TGCAGTGTGCTAAGAGCAGCGATCCAGAATGAGCAGTTCTTC
TRBV20-1	NA	TRBJ1-4	few	CSAIKDRWDEKLFF	TGCAGTGCTATAAAAGACAGGTGGGACGAAAAACTGTTTTTT
TRBV11-2	TRBD2	TRBJ2-1	few	CASSSRTSGARHNEQFF	TGTGCCAGCAGCTCCCGAACTAGCGGGGCCCGGCACAATGAGCAGTTCTTC
TRBV7-8	NA	TRBJ1-1	NA	CASSPIDRNTEAFF	TGTGCCAGCAGCCCGATTGACAGGAACACTGAAGCTTTCTTT
TRBV20-1	TRBD1	TRBJ1-2	few	CSARVRGMANYGYTF	TGCAGTGCTAGAGTCAGGGGGATGGCTAACTATGGCTACACCTTC
TRBV6-6	TRBD1	TRBJ1-2	NA	CASKRDREGYTF	TGTGCCAGCAAAAGAGACAGGGAGGGCTACACCTTC
TRBV7-2	NA	TRBJ1-1	few	CASSLFPGLGNTEAFF	TGTGCCAGCAGCTTATTCCCCGGGCTGGGGAACACTGAAGCTTTCTTT
TRBV10-2	TRBD1	TRBJ2-5	few	CASLSGQGVIETQYF	TGCGCCAGCCTTTCCGGACAGGGTGTCATAGAGACCCAGTACTTC
TRBV4-2	TRBD2	TRBJ2-2	NA	CASNPFTSGGLNTGELFF	TGTGCCAGCAACCCATTCACTAGCGGGGGCCTCAACACCGGGGAGCTGTTTTTT
TRBV20-1	NA	TRBJ1-2	NA	CSARDPRVNHGYTF	TGCAGTGCTAGAGATCCAAGGGTTAATCATGGCTACACCTTC
TRBV9	NA	TRBJ1-6	few	CASSYGSQTGALNSPLHF	TGTGCCAGCAGTTATGGCTCTCAGACCGGAGCTCTTAATTCACCCCTCCACTTT
TRBV3-1	NA	TRBJ2-7	NA	CASSLGAYRSDEQYF	TGTGCCAGCAGCCTCGGCGCCTACCGTTCTGACGAGCAGTACTTC
TRBV20-1	TRBD2	TRBJ2-1	NA	CSATSGTSGGMSSYNEQFF	TGCAGTGCTACTTCCGGGACTAGCGGGGGAATGAGCTCCTACAATGAGCAGTTCTTC
TRBV19	NA	TRBJ2-5	NA	CASSIFGGGPGAKTQYF	TGTGCCAGTAGTATCTTTGGAGGGGGCCCGGGCGCAAAGACCCAGTACTTC
TRBV20-1	NA	TRBJ1-4	NA	CSARDLGASLTNEKLFF	TGCAGTGCTAGAGATCTGGGGGCCTCCTTAACTAATGAAAAACTGTTTTTT
TRBV7-2	NA	TRBJ2-1	many	CASSLASLVYNEQFF	TGTGCCAGCAGCTTAGCGTCGTTAGTCTACAATGAGCAGTTCTTC
TRBV7-2	NA	TRBJ2-6	NA	CASSLGAGSAGANVLTF	TGTGCCAGCAGCTTAGGGGCAGGTAGCGCTGGGGCCAACGTCCTGACTTTC
TRBV4-2	NA	TRBJ1-4	few	CASSQKGPGSGEKLFF	TGTGCCAGCAGCCAAAAGGGGCCAGGATCAGGAGAAAAACTGTTTTTT
TRBV14	TRBD1	TRBJ1-2	NA	CASSQGTGGLFNYGYTF	TGTGCCAGCAGCCAGGGGACAGGGGGCCTATTCAACTATGGCTACACCTTC
TRBV5-1	TRBD2	TRBJ2-5	NA	CASRASGGAHETQYF	TGCGCCAGCAGGGCTAGCGGGGGGGCCCATGAGACCCAGTACTTC
TRBV5-1	TRBD1	TRBJ2-3	few	CASSVGQGPSTDTQYF	TGCGCCAGCAGCGTCGGACAGGGGCCAAGCACAGATACGCAGTATTTT
TRBV5-1	NA	TRBJ1-2	NA	CASSLDHPGDSGYTF	TGCGCCAGCAGCTTGGATCACCCAGGGGATTCTGGCTACACCTTC
TRBV20-1	NA	TRBJ1-2	few	CSAVDDRYYTF	TGCAGTGCTGTCGACGACCGCTACTACACCTTC
TRBV7-2	TRBD2	TRBJ2-1	many	CASSSTDRAGPYNEQFF	TGTGCCAGCAGCTCGACCGATCGAGCGGGGCCCTACAATGAGCAGTTCTTC
TRBV29-1	TRBD1	TRBJ1-4	few	CSVAQGASPEKLFF	TGCAGCGTCGCTCAGGGGGCGAGTCCTGAAAAACTGTTTTTT
TRBV20-1	NA	TRBJ1-1	few	CSARKGSGVTEAFF	TGCAGTGCTAGAAAAGGGTCGGGGGTCACTGAAGCTTTCTTT
TRBV7-2	TRBD2	TRBJ2-7	NA	CASSTSSGGGYEQYF	TGTGCCAGCAGCACGTCGAGCGGGGGAGGCTACGAGCAGTACTTC
TRBV7-3	TRBD2	TRBJ2-1	NA	CASSLLSGGTYNEQFF	TGTGCCAGCAGCCTATTGAGCGGGGGGACCTACAATGAGCAGTTCTTC
TRBV5-1	TRBD1	TRBJ2-3	NA	CASSLEGASDTQYF	TGCGCCAGCAGCTTGGAGGGGGCGTCAGATACGCAGTATTTT
TRBV15	TRBD1	TRBJ1-2	few	CATSRDPQQGYGYTF	TGTGCCACCAGCAGAGATCCACAACAGGGGTATGGCTACACCTTC
TRBV19	TRBD1	TRBJ2-1	few	CASSYRDSEYNEQFF	TGTGCCAGTAGTTACCGGGACAGCGAATACAATGAGCAGTTCTTC
TRBV5-1	TRBD2	TRBJ2-1	NA	CASSFGLAGGTYNEQFF	TGCGCCAGCAGCTTTGGGCTAGCGGGGGGTACCTACAATGAGCAGTTCTTC
TRBV12-3/TRBV12-4	TRBD1	TRBJ1-2	once	CASSADRRVYGYTF	TGTGCCAGCAGTGCGGACAGGCGGGTCTATGGCTACACCTTC
TRBV21-1	NA	TRBJ1-2	NA	CASSKGQDNYGYTF	TGTGCCAGCAGCAAAGGGCAGGACAACTATGGCTACACCTTC
TRBV4-3	NA	TRBJ1-5	NA	CASSQDAGTNQPQHF	TGCGCCAGCAGCCAAGATGCAGGGACCAATCAGCCCCAGCATTTT